Listed here are 21 T cell receptor beta chains from one sample, sequenced in a study of blood T cell repertoires in COVID-19. Some clones are missing from TCRdb's copy, which holds only in-frame ones; the method was immunoSEQ multiplex PCR. The table includes approximately 210,000 clones, about 91% detected once. Sequenced sample: peripheral blood. These receptors all stem from a young man with acute or convalescent COVID-19.

The rearrangement uses TRBV18 and TRBJ1-1; a weak D match, TRBD1 (6 bases). The CDR3 has 14 residues. The V and J ends lost 4 bases and 5 bases respectively, with 14 bases between them. Germline V gene data show CDR1 as KGHSH and CDR2 as LQKENI. CDR3 sequence (DNA): TGTGCCAGCTCACAGTACAGGGAAAGGACTGAAGCTTTCTTT. Protein sequence: CASSQYRERTEAFF.

The CDR3 sequence is CASSIPTSGLNEQFF. CDR3 in DNA: TGTGCCAGTAGTATTCCCACTAGCGGCTTAAATGAGCAGTTCTTC. The chain has TRBV19 and TRBJ2-1; 8 nucleotides line up with TRBD2. CDR3 length equals 15 residues. Looked up from germline, CDR1 is LNHDA and CDR2 is SQIVND (reference sequence). V gave up 3 bases and J gave up 7 bases; unmatched junction bases: 8.

The chain combines TRBV7-3 with TRBJ2-7, with 7 bases aligning to TRBD2. J was trimmed by 3 bases and V by 1 base; bases with no gene match: 9. The CDR3 length is 16 residues. Germline-derived CDR1 and CDR2 are SGHTA and FQGTGA. CDR3 coding DNA: TGTGCCAGCAGCTTAAGTGCAGCTAGCGGAATCTACGAGCAGTACTTC. Translating it yields CASSLSAASGIYEQYF.

The CDR3 region has the DNA TGTGCCAGCAGGGAAGGGGGCGGGGAGACCCAGTACTTC. As protein: CASREGGGETQYF. The chain is built from TRBV7-9 and TRBJ2-5; the match to TRBD1 covers 7 bases. CDR3 length: 13 residues. Trimming at V came to 6 bases and at J to 5 bases, leaving 6 bases not matched to a gene. Looked up from germline, CDR1 is SEHNR and CDR2 is FQNEAQ (reference sequence).

The rearrangement links TRBV7-9 to TRBJ1-2; 8 positions match TRBD1. Germline CDR1 is SEHNR and CDR2 is FQNEAQ (reference sequence). With 6 bases clipped from V and 8 bases from J, the junction kept 5 bases outside the gene matches. The CDR3 loop spans 12 amino acids. DNA of the CDR3: TGTGCCAGCAGTTCGACAGGGGTAGGCTACACCTTC. The encoded protein is CASSSTGVGYTF.

The chain uses TRBV6-5 and TRBJ2-1; D possibly corresponds to TRBD2 (6 bases). The V and J ends lost 6 bases and 4 bases respectively, with 10 bases between them. CDR3 length: 13 amino acids. Germline CDR1 MNHEY, CDR2 SVGAGI. CDR3 DNA: TGTGCCAGCAGCCGGACTAATTACAATGAGCAGTTCTTC. Encoded protein: CASSRTNYNEQFF.

The chain has TRBV5-1 and TRBJ2-5; D is perhaps TRBD1 (7 bases). The germline V and J ends were trimmed by 1 base and 2 bases, with 12 bases remaining between them. The CDR3 length is 15 residues. CDR1 and CDR2 (germline): SGHRS, YFSETQ. The CDR3: CASSLLAGGQETQYF. DNA of the CDR3: TGCGCCAGCAGCTTGTTGGCAGGGGGGCAAGAGACCCAGTACTTC.

A note on this clone: Its ends do not fully match the called genes, so a read error is possible. CDR3 in DNA: TGTGCCAGCAGTTACTCCTATACACGGGAATGGGAGCTCTTC. Encoded protein: CASSYSYTREWELF. The chain uses TRBV6-6 and TRBJ2-1; tentative D call: TRBD2 (5 bases). Looked up from germline, CDR1 is MNHNY and CDR2 is SVGAGI (reference sequence). CDR3 length: 14 amino acids.

The V gene is TRBV30, the J gene TRBJ2-1; D is ambiguous. The V end lost 4 bases, the J end lost 9 bases, and 16 bases lay between the germline ends. The CDR3 sequence is 13 residues long. CDR1 and CDR2 from the germline V gene are GTSNPN and SVGIG (reference sequence). The CDR3 DNA follows: TGTGCCTGGAATCCCTTAAGACCGGGTGAGCAGTTCTTC. Protein sequence: CAWNPLRPGEQFF.

The chain has TRBV6-5 and TRBJ2-1, with 13 bases identical to TRBD2. The germline V gene encodes CDR1 MNHEY and CDR2 SVGAGI. This CDR3 region has 14 residues. V lost 8 bases to trimming and J lost 9 bases; unmatched junction nucleotides: 7. The CDR3 DNA reads TGTGCCAGCGTTACTAGCGGGGGGGCCGGTGAGCAGTTCTTC. Protein product: CASVTSGGAGEQFF.

This chain links TRBV2 with TRBJ2-5; 7 bases are a match to TRBD2. Trimming removed 10 bases from V and 5 bases from J; junction bases left unmatched: 4. CDR1 and CDR2 from the germline V gene are SNHLY and FYNNEI. The CDR3 spans 11 residues. The CDR3 coding sequence is TGTGCCAACCTAGCGGAGGAGACCCAGTACTTC. Translating gives CANLAEETQYF.

Turning to this clone: At one of its ends the junction is not consistent with the germline gene, which may arise from a read error. The V and J genes are TRBV7-7 and TRBJ2-3; 12 positions match TRBD2. The CDR3 covers 18 residues. Germline CDR1 reads SSHAT; CDR2 reads FNYEAQ (reference sequence). The CDR3 DNA reads as TGTGCTAGCAGCTTAAGCTCTAGCGGGAGGGAAAGCACAGATACGCAGTATTTT. Protein: CASSLSSSGRESTDTQYF.

V and J are TRBV2 and TRBJ1-2, with 7 positions matching TRBD1. The CDR3 spans 14 residues. The trim removed 7 bases at V and 8 bases at J, leaving 13 bases unmatched. Germline V CDR1 and CDR2: SNHLY, FYNNEI. The CDR3 reads CASTSSDRTRGYTF. DNA for the CDR3: TGTGCCAGCACCAGCTCGGACAGGACGAGGGGCTACACCTTC.

Worth noting for this clone: Germline and junction disagree at one end, which may indicate a read error. The J gene is TRBJ2-1, the V gene TRBV9, with 9 bases fitting TRBD2. CDR3 length: 15 residues. CDR1 SGDLS and CDR2 YYNGEE come from the germline V gene. The chain's CDR3 is CVSSPSGTSYNEQFF. The CDR3 coding sequence is TGTGTCAGCAGCCCTAGCGGGACCTCCTACAATGAGCAGTTCTTC.

The chain employs TRBV9 and TRBJ1-2; 7 nucleotides line up with TRBD1. This CDR3 region has 15 residues. Germline V gene lookup returns CDR1 SGDLS and CDR2 YYNGEE. V lost 4 bases and J lost 12; bases outside the gene matches: 18. CDR3 in DNA: TGTGCCAGCAGCCGTACCCAGGGGACAGCCCATGGACACACCTTC. Translation gives CASSRTQGTAHGHTF.

This rearrangement joins TRBV2 to TRBJ2-7; no firm D call. CDR1 is SNHLY and CDR2 is FYNNEI in the germline V gene. CDR3 length equals 12 residues. V lost 6 bases, J lost 3 bases, and 9 bases lay in between. The CDR3 region has the DNA TGTGCCAGCAGGATACAGAACTACGAGCAGTACTTC. This translates into CASRIQNYEQYF. Full variable domain (missing parts from reference TRBV2 and TRBJ2-7): EPEVTQTPSHQVTQMGQEVILRCVPISNHLYFYWYRQILGQKVEFLVSFYNNEISEKSEIFDDQFSVERPDGSNFTLKIRSTKLEDSAMYFCASRIQNYEQYFGPGTRLTVT.

V and J are TRBV4-1 and TRBJ1-2, with a possible D match to TRBD1 (6 bases). The CDR3 contains 16 residues. V was trimmed by 0 bases and J by 0 bases, leaving 11 bases between them. CDR1 is MGHRA and CDR2 is YSYEKL in the germline V gene. Here the CDR3 DNA reads TGCGCCAGCAGCCAAGAGCAGGGGCTGACTAACTATGGCTACACCTTC. Its translation: CASSQEQGLTNYGYTF.

The gene calls are TRBV14 and TRBJ2-7; weak D call: TRBD2 (5 bases). Germline values: CDR1 SGHDN, CDR2 FVKESK. V was shortened by 4 bases and J by 0 bases, with 16 bases between the two germline ends. The CDR3 consists of 16 residues. In nucleotides, the CDR3 is TGTGCCAGCAGCCCCCGTGAGGGAGTTAGCTCCTACGAGCAGTACTTC. Translated, it gives CASSPREGVSSYEQYF.

V and J are TRBV13 and TRBJ2-7, with 11 positions matching TRBD2. Per the germline V gene, CDR1 is PRHDT and CDR2 is FYEKMQ (reference sequence). Trimming cost V 3 bases and J 2 bases; bases outside gene matches: 0. This CDR3 has 14 amino acids. This CDR3 reads CASSFSGGAYEQYF. The CDR3 DNA sequence: TGTGCCAGCAGCTTTAGCGGGGGGGCCTACGAGCAGTACTTC.

This clone was detected only once. The chain combines TRBV7-3 with TRBJ1-1; D is perhaps TRBD1 (5 bases). This CDR3 spans 13 amino acids. The V gene lost 2 bases and the J gene lost 4 bases, with 8 bases spanning the gap. CDR1 is SGHTA, CDR2 FQGTGA, per germline. CDR3 sequence: CASSLGGVTEAFF. The CDR3 DNA reads as TGTGCCAGCAGCTTAGGGGGGGTCACTGAAGCTTTCTTT.

In its sample, this clone was seen once. The chain links TRBV27 to TRBJ1-2; D not resolved. The CDR3 contains 14 residues. Trimming removed 6 bases from V and 7 bases from J, with 18 bases in between. Germline V gene lookup returns CDR1 MNHEY and CDR2 SMNVEV (reference sequence). Here the CDR3 reads CASSTSFRVTGYTF. CDR3 DNA sequence: TGTGCCAGCAGCACCTCGTTTCGGGTGACTGGCTACACCTTC.